The 24 T cell receptor beta chains given below trace back to one sample, sequenced in a study of control samples from healthy donors and cancer patients. Assay used: immunoSEQ multiplex PCR; TCRdb lists only in-frame clones, some missing. Among about 82,000 clones listed, about 93% were seen once. Specimen: blood. The receptors derive from a woman aged 18-29 years in good health.

This chain connects TRBV7-3 to TRBJ1-4; 9 bases match TRBD1. Germline CDR1 and CDR2: SGHTA and FQGTGA. The CDR3 has 16 residues. V dropped 5 bases and J dropped 8; count of bases not matched to a gene: 12. This CDR3 reads CASSKKQGAAGEKLFF. The CDR3 nucleotides read TGTGCCAGCAGCAAAAAACAGGGGGCGGCCGGAGAAAAACTGTTTTTT.

In nucleotides, the CDR3 is TGTGCCAGCAGCGATAGGAGACAGGGAGGGGACACAGATACGCAGTATTTT. Its translation: CASSDRRQGGDTDTQYF. The V gene is TRBV9, the J gene TRBJ2-3; D tentatively reads TRBD1 or TRBD2 (7 bases each). Trimming took off 3 bases at V and 2 bases at J, with 19 bases between the two ends. CDR1 SGDLS and CDR2 YYNGEE come from the germline V gene. The CDR3 contains 17 residues.

The CDR3 loop is CASSLGETVRQPQHF. The DNA of the CDR3 is TGTGCCAGCAGCTTAGGCGAGACAGTTCGTCAGCCCCAGCATTTT. The chain joins TRBV7-2 to TRBJ1-5; the D gene is possibly TRBD1 (5 bases). The CDR3 is made up of 15 amino acids. Germline V lookup: CDR1 SGHTA, CDR2 FQGNSA. V was clipped by 1 base and J by 6 bases, with 13 bases between them.

The V call is TRBV29-1, the J call TRBJ2-7; 9 nucleotides align to TRBD1. The CDR3 extends over 14 amino acids. The J segment lost 13 bases and the V segment lost 7 bases, leaving 20 bases of the junction unmatched. CDR1 and CDR2 (germline): SQVTM, ANQGSEA. As DNA, the CDR3 is TGCAGCGGAAAAATGGGACAGGGAGCTATCGGGGTATACTTC. Amino acid sequence: CSGKMGQGAIGVYF.

In DNA, the CDR3 is TGTGCCAGCAGTGACCCGGGCAGGGTAGGTCCTGTCACTGAAGCTTTCTTT. It encodes CASSDPGRVGPVTEAFF. The chain is built from TRBV2 and TRBJ1-1, with D possibly being TRBD1 (5 bases). The CDR3 is 17 amino acids. The germline V gene has CDR1 SNHLY and CDR2 FYNNEI. Trimming took 3 bases from V and 4 from J, leaving 21 bases between them.

This rearrangement joins TRBV15 to TRBJ1-2; D not certain. Germline CDR1 reads LNHNV; CDR2 reads YYDKDF (reference sequence). The V and J ends lost 0 bases and 4 bases respectively, with 6 bases between them. The CDR3 is 13 amino acids. The CDR3 bases are TGTGCCACCAGCAGAGATATGAGCTATGGCTACACCTTC. Protein: CATSRDMSYGYTF.

The chain combines TRBV28 with TRBJ1-5; 7 bases fit TRBD1. Trimming at V came to 6 bases and at J to 6 bases, leaving 5 bases not matched to a gene. The CDR3 extends over 13 amino acids. CDR1 MDHEN and CDR2 SYDVKM come from the germline V gene. CDR3 DNA: TGTGCCAGCAGAGGAGACAGGGCTCAGCCCCAGCATTTT. Its translation is CASRGDRAQPQHF.

This chain joins TRBV12-5 and TRBJ2-2, with 12 positions matching TRBD2. This CDR3 region has 15 residues. Per germline, CDR1 LGHNT and CDR2 FRNRAP. The V segment lost 3 bases and the J segment 5 bases; nucleotides outside the gene matches: 1. The CDR3 loop reads CASGFTSGGTGELFF. CDR3 nucleotides: TGTGCTAGTGGTTTTACTAGCGGGGGGACCGGGGAGCTGTTTTTT.

The chain is built from TRBV21-1 and TRBJ1-1. TRBV21-1 is flagged as a pseudogene. This CDR3 region has 15 residues. Here the CDR3 reads CASSSRDGRNTEAFF. The DNA for the CDR3 is TGTGCCAGCAGCAGCCGGGACGGACGGAACACTGAAGCTTTCTTT.

The chain has TRBV28 and TRBJ2-5; either TRBD1 or TRBD2 may supply D (5 bases each). The CDR3 totals 12 residues. The V end lost 5 bases, the J end lost 4 bases, and 8 bases lay between the germline ends. CDR1 MDHEN and CDR2 SYDVKM come from the germline V gene. This chain's CDR3 is CASSPRGETQYF. The CDR3 DNA is TGTGCCAGCAGTCCGAGGGGAGAGACCCAGTACTTC.

V is TRBV9 and J is TRBJ1-1; no clear D gene. Germline CDR1 is SGDLS and CDR2 is YYNGEE. The CDR3 consists of 15 residues. Trimming took 2 bases from V and 2 from J, leaving 13 bases between them. The CDR3 protein is CASSVHPAGNTEAFF. CDR3 DNA: TGTGCCAGCAGCGTCCACCCAGCGGGCAACACTGAAGCTTTCTTT.

CDR3 nucleotides: TGTGCCAGCAGTTTATCCGGGACAGGGGCGAACACCATATATTTT. The encoded protein is CASSLSGTGANTIYF. The V and J genes are TRBV27 and TRBJ1-3; 10 bases agree with TRBD1. This CDR3 has 15 amino acids. From germline, CDR1 is MNHEY and CDR2 SMNVEV (reference sequence). V shed 0 bases, J shed 7 bases, and the junction held 3 bases outside the gene matches.

V gene TRBV2 combines with J gene TRBJ2-7, with D perhaps matching TRBD2 (5 bases). Germline V gene lookup returns CDR1 SNHLY and CDR2 FYNNEI. The CDR3 contains 15 residues. V lost 7 bases and J 2 bases, leaving 18 bases between the germline ends. CDR3 amino acids: CASTRSGRIPYEQYF. CDR3 DNA: TGTGCCAGCACCCGGAGCGGACGGATACCCTACGAGCAGTACTTC.

The chain recombines TRBV3-1 (or the pseudogene TRBV3-2) with TRBJ1-2, with D maybe TRBD1 (5 bases). The length of the CDR3 is 17 residues. Germline V CDR1 and CDR2: LGHDT, YNNKEL (reference sequence). The germline V and J ends were trimmed by 4 bases and 0 bases, with 18 bases remaining between them. Here the CDR3 reads CASSRGAWRVTNYGYTF. The CDR3 DNA sequence: TGTGCCAGCAGCCGCGGGGCCTGGAGGGTCACTAACTATGGCTACACCTTC.

J is TRBJ2-3 and V is TRBV6-5; TRBD2 is a possible D gene (6 bases). The ends were cut back, 8 bases at V and 2 bases at J, with 17 bases in the middle. Germline CDR1 is MNHEY and CDR2 is SVGAGI. The CDR3 totals 15 residues. CDR3 nucleotides: TGTGCCAGCGGCGGTCGGCGGGGAGACACAGATACGCAGTATTTT. Protein: CASGGRRGDTDTQYF.

The J gene is TRBJ2-2, the V gene TRBV11-2, with D unresolved. The CDR3 spans 12 residues. In germline, CDR1 is SGHAT, CDR2 FQNNGV. Trimming cost V 4 bases and J 4 bases, with 4 bases left between them. The CDR3, as DNA: TGTGCCAGCAGCTCACTCACCGGGGAGCTGTTTTTT. As protein: CASSSLTGELFF.

The rearrangement uses TRBV4-3 and TRBJ2-7; a weak D match, TRBD2 (6 bases). V gave up 1 base and J gave up 2 bases, with 12 bases separating them. CDR3 size: 15 residues. The V gene's germline CDR1 is LGHNA and CDR2 YSLEER. CDR3 sequence reads: CASSQARGLAYEQYF. The CDR3, as DNA: TGCGCCAGCAGCCAAGCGCGGGGTCTCGCCTACGAGCAGTACTTC.

The chain couples TRBV9 to TRBJ2-1, with 8 positions matching TRBD2. Trimming at V came to 4 bases and at J to 0 bases, leaving 6 bases not matched to a gene. Germline loops: CDR1 SGDLS, CDR2 YYNGEE. There are 16 residues in the CDR3. The CDR3 nucleotides read TGTGCCAGCAGCTCCCGAAGCGGGAGCTCCTACAATGAGCAGTTCTTC. It specifies CASSSRSGSSYNEQFF.

V and J are TRBV10-3 and TRBJ1-1; TRBD1 aligns across 7 bases. The V segment lost 0 bases and the J segment 4 bases; nucleotides outside the gene matches: 2. CDR3 length equals 14 residues. The germline CDR1 and CDR2 sequences are ENHRY and SYGVKD. CDR3 sequence: CAISESDRPTEAFF. For the CDR3, the DNA is TGTGCCATCAGTGAGTCGGACAGGCCCACTGAAGCTTTCTTT.

The chain carries TRBV28 and TRBJ2-7, with 9 bases identical to TRBD1. CDR1 and CDR2 from the germline V gene are MDHEN and SYDVKM. The CDR3 totals 16 residues. Trimming took 0 bases from V and 0 from J; bases not matched to a gene: 3. This CDR3 reads CASSLWGQGSSYEQYF. Written as DNA, the CDR3 is TGTGCCAGCAGTTTATGGGGACAGGGAAGCTCCTACGAGCAGTACTTC.

The J gene is TRBJ2-7, the V gene TRBV7-2; TRBD2 matches 8 bases. CDR3 length equals 15 residues. Germline V gives CDR1 SGHTA, CDR2 FQGNSA. The junction had 9 bases not matched to a gene; V was cut back by 2 bases and J by 6 bases. Written as DNA, the CDR3 is TGTGCCAGCAGCTTAAGCGGGGGAGTGGTTGGCGAGCAGTACTTC. This gives the protein CASSLSGGVVGEQYF. The whole variable domain, remainder taken from reference TRBV7-2 and TRBJ2-7, is GAGVSQSPSNKVTEKGKDVELRCDPISGHTALYWYRQSLGQGLEFLIYFQGNSAPDKSGLPSDRFSAERTGGSVSTLTIQRTQQEDSAVYLCASSLSGGVVGEQYFGPGTRLTVT.

V is TRBV4-1 and J is TRBJ1-6; a weak D match, TRBD1 (5 bases). The CDR3 sequence is 14 residues long. The germline V gene encodes CDR1 MGHRA and CDR2 YSYEKL. V was cut by 3 bases and J by 10 bases, with 13 bases left in between. The CDR3 here is CASSQAGTSSPLHF. CDR3 DNA sequence: TGCGCCAGCAGCCAGGCGGGGACCTCATCACCCCTCCACTTT.

V is TRBV6-2 or TRBV6-3 and J is TRBJ2-5; D call uncertain. Trimming cost V 0 bases and J 7 bases, with 15 bases left between them. The germline V gene encodes CDR1 MNHEY and CDR2 SVGEGT. The CDR3 is made up of 15 amino acids. The CDR3 loop is CASSYSTTGILTQYF. The CDR3 DNA sequence: TGTGCCAGCAGTTACTCTACTACGGGTATTTTGACCCAGTACTTC.

The rearrangement uses TRBV6-6 and TRBJ1-4, with D possibly being TRBD1 (5 bases). Germline V gene data show CDR1 as MNHNY and CDR2 as SVGAGI (reference sequence). V lost 2 bases, J lost 5 bases, and 9 bases lay in between. The CDR3 length is 14 residues. CDR3 residues: CASSYVRGNEKLFF. The CDR3 nucleotides are TGTGCCAGCAGTTACGTCCGGGGCAATGAAAAACTGTTTTTT.